The sequence of this T cell receptor (beta chain) was determined in a study of blood T cell repertoires in COVID-19 (dated by TCRdb to 2019 to 2021). Concerning the study at large: Samples from collaborators originated in the United States, Italy and Spain and spanned both the acute and convalescent phases of COVID-19. Samples were obtained from the ongoing ImmuneRACE study (first 160 participants) and from over a thousand subjects provided by 6 global collaborators. A de-identified subject ID, COVID-19 status, age in years and sex were almost always included in the sample metadata. Deeply sampled blood TCRbeta repertoires from subjects exposed to, actively infected with, or recovered from COVID-19 were included in the dataset. The material from the prospective study consisted of cDNA or gDNA derived from T cells, B-cell-depleted T cells, or PBMCs. HLA class I and class II types, where available, came from metadata supplied by the sample provider rather than from assay-based typing. A freely available public database, intended as a resource for researchers studying the immune response to SARS-CoV-2, is where the repertoires were released. Results the study describes overall, beyond this receptor: The amount of clinical and demographic metadata varied by source and participant and was provided uncurated.

The immunoSEQ Assay, a bias-controlled multiplex PCR, was used to amplify TCRbeta CDR3 regions from genomic DNA. In the original analysis: The number of nucleated cells in each sample was estimated from the amplification of reference gene primers within the assay. Sequence reads were collapsed and filtered to measure the absolute abundance of every unique TCRbeta CDR3 rearrangement. For each sample, productive Simpson clonality was calculated as the square root of Simpson's diversity index across productive rearrangements. TCRdb's version of the immuneACCESS table is confined to in-frame rearrangements and falls short of the full clone set. An unresolved V gene accounts for under half of the shortfall where checked; the remainder is of unknown origin. That table supplies the V and J calls and clone size; D and trimming were determined from the DNA. The sample table records 110,000 or so clones; approximately 81% of these occur just once. In total, the top ten clones hold approximately 13% of the sample.

Collaborating institutions collected whole blood in K2EDTA tubes following their own protocols. For TCRbeta analysis, collaborator samples were shipped as frozen whole blood, as isolated PBMCs, or as DNA extracted from either sample type. In regard to this clone: There is no known antigen for this receptor. Base-call qualities are not available, and no considerably larger clone is one nucleotide away.

Via the germline V gene, CDR1 is LGHNA and CDR2 YNFKEQ. There are 15 amino acids in the CDR3, from cysteine to phenylalanine inclusive. Only CDR3 DNA remains: 45 bases, in frame from the first base. The junction shows trimming of 1 base on V and 8 bases on J, and the gene matches do not reach 7 bases of it. The source material was peripheral blood. The clonotype originates from a human donor in a cohort sampled during active COVID-19. The rearranged chain carries TRBV4-2 and TRBJ2-3, with 9 bases matching TRBD2. The CDR3 amino acid sequence is: CASSQGMAGGPTQYF. The nucleotide sequence reads as follows: TGTGCCAGCAGCCAAGGGATGGCGGGGGGGCCTACGCAGTATTTT.